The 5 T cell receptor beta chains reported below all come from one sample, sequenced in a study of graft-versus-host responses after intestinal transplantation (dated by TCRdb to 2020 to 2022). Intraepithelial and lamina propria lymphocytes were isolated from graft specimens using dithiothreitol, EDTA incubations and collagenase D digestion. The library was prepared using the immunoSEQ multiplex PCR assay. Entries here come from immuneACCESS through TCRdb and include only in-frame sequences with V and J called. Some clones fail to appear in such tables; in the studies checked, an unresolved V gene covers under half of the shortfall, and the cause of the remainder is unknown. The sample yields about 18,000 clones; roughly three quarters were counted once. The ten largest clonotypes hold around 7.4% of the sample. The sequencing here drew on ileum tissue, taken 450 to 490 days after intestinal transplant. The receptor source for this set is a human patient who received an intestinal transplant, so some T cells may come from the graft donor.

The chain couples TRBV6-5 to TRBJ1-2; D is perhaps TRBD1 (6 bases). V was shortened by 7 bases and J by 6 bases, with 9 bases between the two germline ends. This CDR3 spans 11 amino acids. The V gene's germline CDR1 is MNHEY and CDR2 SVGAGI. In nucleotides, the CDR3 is TGTGCCAGCACCGGGGGCGATGGCTACACCTTC. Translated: CASTGGDGYTF.

CDR3 in DNA: TGTGCCAGCGCCGGGTTGAGGGAGACCCAGTACTTC. Translating it yields CASAGLRETQYF. This chain uses TRBV7-9 with TRBJ2-5; D not certain. V was cut by 8 bases and J by 5 bases, with 12 bases left in between. Germline loops: CDR1 SEHNR, CDR2 FQNEAQ (reference sequence). CDR3 length equals 12 residues.

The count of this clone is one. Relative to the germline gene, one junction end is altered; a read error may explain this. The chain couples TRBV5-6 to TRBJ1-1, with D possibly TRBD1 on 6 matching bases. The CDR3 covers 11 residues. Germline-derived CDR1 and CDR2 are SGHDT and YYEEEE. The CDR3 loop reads CASSSGQKASF. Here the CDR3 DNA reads TGTGCCAGCAGCTCAGGACAGAAAGCTTCCTTT.

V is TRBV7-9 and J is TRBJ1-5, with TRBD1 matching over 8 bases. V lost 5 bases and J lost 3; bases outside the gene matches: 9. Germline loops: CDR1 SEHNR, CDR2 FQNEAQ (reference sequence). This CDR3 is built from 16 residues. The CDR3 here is CASSPRGQETNQPQHF. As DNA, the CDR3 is TGTGCCAGCAGCCCCCGGGGACAGGAGACCAATCAGCCCCAGCATTTT.

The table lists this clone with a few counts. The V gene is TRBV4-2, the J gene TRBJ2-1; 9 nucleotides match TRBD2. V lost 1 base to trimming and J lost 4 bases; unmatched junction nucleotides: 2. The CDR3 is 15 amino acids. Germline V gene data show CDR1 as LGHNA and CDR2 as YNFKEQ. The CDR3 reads CASSQGGGVYNEQFF. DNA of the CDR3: TGTGCCAGCAGCCAAGGCGGGGGGGTTTACAATGAGCAGTTCTTC.